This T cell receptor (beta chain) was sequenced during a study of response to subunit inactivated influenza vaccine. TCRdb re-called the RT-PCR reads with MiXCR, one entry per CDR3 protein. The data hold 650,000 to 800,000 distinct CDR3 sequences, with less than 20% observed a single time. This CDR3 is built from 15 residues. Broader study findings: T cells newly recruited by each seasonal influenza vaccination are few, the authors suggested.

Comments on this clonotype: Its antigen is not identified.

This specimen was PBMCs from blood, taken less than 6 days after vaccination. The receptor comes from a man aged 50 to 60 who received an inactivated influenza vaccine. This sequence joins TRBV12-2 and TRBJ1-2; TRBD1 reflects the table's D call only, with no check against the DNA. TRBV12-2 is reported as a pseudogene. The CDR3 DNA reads TGTGCAAGTCCCTCCCGGACGGAAGCTAACTATGGCTACACCTTC. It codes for CASPSRTEANYGYTF.